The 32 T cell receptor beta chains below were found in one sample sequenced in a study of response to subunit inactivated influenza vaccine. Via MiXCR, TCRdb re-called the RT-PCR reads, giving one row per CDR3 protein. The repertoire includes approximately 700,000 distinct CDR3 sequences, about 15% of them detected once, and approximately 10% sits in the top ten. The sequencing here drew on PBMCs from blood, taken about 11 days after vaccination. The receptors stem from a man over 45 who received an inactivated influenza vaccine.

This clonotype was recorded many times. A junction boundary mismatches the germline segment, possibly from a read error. CDR3 residues: CASSSRTGEKLFF. In DNA, the CDR3 is TGCGCCAGCAGCTCCAGGACAGGGGAAAAACTGTTTTTT. V usage is TRBV6-5 and J usage is TRBJ1-4, with TRBD1 matching over 8 bases. The CDR3 totals 13 residues. Germline lookup yields CDR1 MNHEY and CDR2 SVGAGI.

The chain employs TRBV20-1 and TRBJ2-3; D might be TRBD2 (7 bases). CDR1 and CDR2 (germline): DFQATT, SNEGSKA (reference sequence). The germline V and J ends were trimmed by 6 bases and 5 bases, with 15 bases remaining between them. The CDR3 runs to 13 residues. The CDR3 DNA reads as TGCAGTGCAGGTGGGGGGGCAGGAGATACGCAGTATTTT. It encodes CSAGGGAGDTQYF.

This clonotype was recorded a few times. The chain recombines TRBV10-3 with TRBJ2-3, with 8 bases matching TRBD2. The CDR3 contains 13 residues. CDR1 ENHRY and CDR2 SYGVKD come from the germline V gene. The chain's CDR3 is CATGGEPQDTQYF. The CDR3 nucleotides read TGTGCGACCGGGGGGGAGCCCCAGGATACGCAGTATTTT.

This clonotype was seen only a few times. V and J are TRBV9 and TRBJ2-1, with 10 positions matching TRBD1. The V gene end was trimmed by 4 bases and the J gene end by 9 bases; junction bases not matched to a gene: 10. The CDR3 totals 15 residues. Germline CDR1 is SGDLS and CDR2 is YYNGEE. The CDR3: CASSPRGTGEFEQFF. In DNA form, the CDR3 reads TGTGCCAGCAGCCCAAGGGGGACAGGGGAATTTGAGCAGTTCTTC. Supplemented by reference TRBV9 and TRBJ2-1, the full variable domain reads DSGVTQTPKHLITATGQRVTLRCSPRSGDLSVYWYQQSLDQGLQFLIQYYNGEERAKGNILERFSAQQFPDLHSELNLSSLELGDSALYFCASSPRGTGEFEQFFGPGTRLTVL.

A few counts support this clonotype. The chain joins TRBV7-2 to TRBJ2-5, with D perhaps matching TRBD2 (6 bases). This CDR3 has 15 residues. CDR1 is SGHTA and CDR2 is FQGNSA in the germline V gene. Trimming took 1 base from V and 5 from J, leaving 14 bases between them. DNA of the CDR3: TGTGCCAGCAGCTTAGGGACTACTCGGTGGGAGACCCAGTACTTC. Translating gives CASSLGTTRWETQYF.

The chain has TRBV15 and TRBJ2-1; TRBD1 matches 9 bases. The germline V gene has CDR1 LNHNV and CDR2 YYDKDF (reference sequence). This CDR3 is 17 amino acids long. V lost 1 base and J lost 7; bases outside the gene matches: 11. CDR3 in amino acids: CATSRGPEDRGRNEQFF. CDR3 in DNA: TGTGCCACCAGCAGAGGTCCCGAGGACAGGGGTCGAAATGAGCAGTTCTTC.

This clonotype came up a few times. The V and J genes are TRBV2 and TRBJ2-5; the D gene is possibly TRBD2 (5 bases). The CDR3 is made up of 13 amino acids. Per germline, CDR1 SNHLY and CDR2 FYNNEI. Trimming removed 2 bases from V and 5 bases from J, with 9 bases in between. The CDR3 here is CASSERGSETQYF. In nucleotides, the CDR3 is TGTGCCAGCAGTGAACGGGGTTCTGAGACCCAGTACTTC.

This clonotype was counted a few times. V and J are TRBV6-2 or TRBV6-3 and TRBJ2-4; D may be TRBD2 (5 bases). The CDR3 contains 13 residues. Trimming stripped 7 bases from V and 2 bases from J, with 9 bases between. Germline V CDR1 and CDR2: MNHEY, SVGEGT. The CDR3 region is CASKGVSKNIQYF. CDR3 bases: TGTGCCAGCAAGGGAGTTTCCAAAAACATTCAGTACTTC.

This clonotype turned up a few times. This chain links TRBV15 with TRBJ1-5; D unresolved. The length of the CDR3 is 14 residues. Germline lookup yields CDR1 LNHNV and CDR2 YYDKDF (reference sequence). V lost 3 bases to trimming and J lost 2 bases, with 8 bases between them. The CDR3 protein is CATSSLSGNQPQHF. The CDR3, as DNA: TGTGCCACCAGCAGTCTTAGTGGCAATCAGCCCCAGCATTTT.

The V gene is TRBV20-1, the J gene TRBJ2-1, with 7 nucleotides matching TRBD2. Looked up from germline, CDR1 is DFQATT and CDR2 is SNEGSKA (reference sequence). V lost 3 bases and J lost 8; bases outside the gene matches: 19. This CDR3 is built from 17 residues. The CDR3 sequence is CSASSPWEGRAIDEQFF. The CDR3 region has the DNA TGCAGTGCTAGCTCTCCCTGGGAGGGGAGGGCTATCGATGAGCAGTTCTTC.

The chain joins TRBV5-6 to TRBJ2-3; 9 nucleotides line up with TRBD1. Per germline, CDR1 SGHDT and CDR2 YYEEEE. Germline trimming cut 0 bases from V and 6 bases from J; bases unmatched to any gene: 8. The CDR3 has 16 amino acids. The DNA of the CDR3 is TGTGCCAGCAGCTTGGCCAACAGGGGGCTTGTGGATACGCAGTATTTT. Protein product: CASSLANRGLVDTQYF.

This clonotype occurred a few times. In DNA form, the CDR3 reads TGTGCCAGCAGCTTAGATCCCCATAGTGATGAGCAGTTCTTC. It codes for CASSLDPHSDEQFF. This chain links TRBV11-3 with TRBJ2-1; D is ambiguous. Germline V gives CDR1 SGHNT, CDR2 YENEEA. The germline V and J ends were trimmed by 0 bases and 8 bases, with 11 bases remaining between them. The CDR3 contains 14 residues.

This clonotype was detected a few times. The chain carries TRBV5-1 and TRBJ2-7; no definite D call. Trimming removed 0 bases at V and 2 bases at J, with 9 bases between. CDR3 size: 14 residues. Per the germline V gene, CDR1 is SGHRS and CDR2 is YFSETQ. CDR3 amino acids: CASSLVAQAYEQYF. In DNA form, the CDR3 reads TGCGCCAGCAGCTTGGTTGCCCAGGCCTACGAGCAGTACTTC.

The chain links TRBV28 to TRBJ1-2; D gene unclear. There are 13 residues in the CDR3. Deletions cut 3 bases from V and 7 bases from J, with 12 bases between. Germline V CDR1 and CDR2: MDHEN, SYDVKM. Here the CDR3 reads CASSFRPEVGYTF. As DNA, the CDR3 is TGTGCCAGCAGTTTCAGGCCAGAAGTTGGCTACACCTTC.

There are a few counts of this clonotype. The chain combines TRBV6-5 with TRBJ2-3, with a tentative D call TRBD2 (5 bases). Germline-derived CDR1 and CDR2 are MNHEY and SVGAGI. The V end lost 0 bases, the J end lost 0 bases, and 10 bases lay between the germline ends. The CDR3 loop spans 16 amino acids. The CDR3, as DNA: TGTGCCAGCAGTTACTCTGGGAGAGCTAGCACAGATACGCAGTATTTT. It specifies CASSYSGRASTDTQYF.

The CDR3, as DNA: TGTGCCAGCAGCGACACAGGGGTGGGAGAAAAACTGTTTTTT. It specifies CASSDTGVGEKLFF. The chain uses TRBV7-9 and TRBJ1-4; 7 bases fit TRBD1. This CDR3 is 14 amino acids long. V lost 5 bases to trimming and J lost 8 bases; unmatched junction nucleotides: 8. In germline, CDR1 is SEHNR, CDR2 FQNEAQ (reference sequence).

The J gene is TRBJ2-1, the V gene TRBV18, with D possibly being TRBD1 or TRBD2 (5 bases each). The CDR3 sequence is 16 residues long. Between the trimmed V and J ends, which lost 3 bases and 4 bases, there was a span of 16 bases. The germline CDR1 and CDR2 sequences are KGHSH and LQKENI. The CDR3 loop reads CASSPLRGAYYNEQFF. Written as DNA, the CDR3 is TGTGCCAGCTCACCCCTTAGAGGGGCATATTACAATGAGCAGTTCTTC.

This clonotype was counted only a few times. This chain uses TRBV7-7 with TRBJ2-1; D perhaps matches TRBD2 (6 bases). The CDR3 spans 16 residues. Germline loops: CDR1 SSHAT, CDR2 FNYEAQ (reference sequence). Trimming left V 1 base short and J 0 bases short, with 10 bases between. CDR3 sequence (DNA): TGTGCCAGCAGCTTAGAGTTCGGGAGCTCCTACAATGAGCAGTTCTTC. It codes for CASSLEFGSSYNEQFF.

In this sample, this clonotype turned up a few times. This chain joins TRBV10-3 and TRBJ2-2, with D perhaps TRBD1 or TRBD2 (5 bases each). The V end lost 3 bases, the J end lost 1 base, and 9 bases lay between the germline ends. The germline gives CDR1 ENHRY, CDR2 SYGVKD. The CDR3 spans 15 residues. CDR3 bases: TGTGCCATCAGTGACGGGGCACTGAACACCGGGGAGCTGTTTTTT. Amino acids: CAISDGALNTGELFF.

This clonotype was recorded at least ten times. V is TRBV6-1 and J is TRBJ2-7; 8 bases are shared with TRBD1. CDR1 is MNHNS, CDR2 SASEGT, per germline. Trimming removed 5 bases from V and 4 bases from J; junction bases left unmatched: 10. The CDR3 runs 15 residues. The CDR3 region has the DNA TGTGCCAGCAGTACACCCGGGACAGGAGGGTACGAGCAGTACTTC. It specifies CASSTPGTGGYEQYF.

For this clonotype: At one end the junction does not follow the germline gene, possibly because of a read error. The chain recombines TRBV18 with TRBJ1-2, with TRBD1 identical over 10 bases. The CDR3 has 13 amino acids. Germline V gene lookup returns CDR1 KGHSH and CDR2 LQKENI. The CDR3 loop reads CASAPGQGSGYTF. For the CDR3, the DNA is TGTGCCAGCGCACCGGGACAGGGGTCTGGCTACACCTTC.

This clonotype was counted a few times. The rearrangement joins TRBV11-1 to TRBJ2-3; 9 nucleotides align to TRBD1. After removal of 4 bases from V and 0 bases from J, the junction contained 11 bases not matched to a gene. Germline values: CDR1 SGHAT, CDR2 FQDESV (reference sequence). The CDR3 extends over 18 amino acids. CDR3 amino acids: CASSSPALTGGSTDTQYF. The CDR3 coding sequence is TGTGCCAGCAGCTCCCCTGCTTTGACAGGGGGTAGCACAGATACGCAGTATTTT.

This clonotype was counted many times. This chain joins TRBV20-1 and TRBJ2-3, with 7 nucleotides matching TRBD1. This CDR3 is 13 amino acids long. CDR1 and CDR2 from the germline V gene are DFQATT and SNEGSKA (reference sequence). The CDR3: CSADRAPSDTQYF. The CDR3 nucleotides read TGCAGCGCTGACAGGGCCCCTTCGGATACGCAGTATTTT.

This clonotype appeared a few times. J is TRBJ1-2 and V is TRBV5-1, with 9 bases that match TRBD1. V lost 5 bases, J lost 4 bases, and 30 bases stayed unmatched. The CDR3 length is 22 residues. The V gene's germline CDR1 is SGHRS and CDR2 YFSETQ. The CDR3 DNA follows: TGCGCCAGCAGGGGGCCCGCCAGCAGCTTCCTAAAGGGACAGGGAAGGGGCTATGGCTACACCTTC. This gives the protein CASRGPASSFLKGQGRGYGYTF.

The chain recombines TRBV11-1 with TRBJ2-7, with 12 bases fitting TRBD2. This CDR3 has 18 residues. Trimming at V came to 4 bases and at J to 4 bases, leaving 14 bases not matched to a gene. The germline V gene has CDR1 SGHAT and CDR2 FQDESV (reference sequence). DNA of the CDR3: TGTGCCAGCAGCTACCCCCTAGCGGGGGGGCGTCATCGGTACGAGCAGTACTTC. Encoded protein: CASSYPLAGGRHRYEQYF.

In DNA form, the CDR3 reads TGTGCCAGCAGTTGGACAGTAGGGGCTGGGGCCAACGTCCTGACTTTC. Its translation is CASSWTVGAGANVLTF. V usage is TRBV27 and J usage is TRBJ2-6; possibly TRBD1 for D (6 bases). The germline gives CDR1 MNHEY, CDR2 SMNVEV (reference sequence). The length of the CDR3 is 16 residues. Trimming took 4 bases from V and 2 from J, leaving 12 bases between them.

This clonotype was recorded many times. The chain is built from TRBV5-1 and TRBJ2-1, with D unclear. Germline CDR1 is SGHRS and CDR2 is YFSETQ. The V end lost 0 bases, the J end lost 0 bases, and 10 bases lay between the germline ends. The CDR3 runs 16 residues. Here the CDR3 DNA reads TGCGCCAGCAGCTTGGATAAAGCAGTCTCCTACAATGAGCAGTTCTTC. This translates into CASSLDKAVSYNEQFF.

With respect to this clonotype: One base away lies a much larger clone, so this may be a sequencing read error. The CDR3 nucleotides read TGCAGCGTTGAAGAAGCGGGATCCGTGAGGGGCGAGCAGTACTTC. Its protein product is CSVEEAGSVRGEQYF. The chain has TRBV29-1 and TRBJ2-7; TRBD2 aligns across 7 bases. With V trimmed by 0 bases and J by 6 bases, 11 bases remained unmatched. Germline CDR1 is SQVTM and CDR2 is ANQGSEA. CDR3 length equals 15 residues.

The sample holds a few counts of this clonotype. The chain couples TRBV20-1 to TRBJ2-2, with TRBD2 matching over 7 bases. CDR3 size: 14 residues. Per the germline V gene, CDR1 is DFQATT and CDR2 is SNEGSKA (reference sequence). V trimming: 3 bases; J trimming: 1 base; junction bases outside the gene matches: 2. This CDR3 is CSASGRGNTGELFF. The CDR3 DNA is TGCAGTGCTAGTGGGAGGGGGAACACCGGGGAGCTGTTTTTT.

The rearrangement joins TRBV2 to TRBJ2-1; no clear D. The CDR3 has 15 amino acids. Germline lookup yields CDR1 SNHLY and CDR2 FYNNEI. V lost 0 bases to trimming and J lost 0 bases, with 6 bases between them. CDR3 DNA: TGTGCCAGCAGTGAAGCGTACGTCTCCTACAATGAGCAGTTCTTC. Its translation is CASSEAYVSYNEQFF.

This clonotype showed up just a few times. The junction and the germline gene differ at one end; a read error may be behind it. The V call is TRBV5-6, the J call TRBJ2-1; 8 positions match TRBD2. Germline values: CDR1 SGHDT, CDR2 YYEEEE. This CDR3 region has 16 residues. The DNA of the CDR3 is TGTGCCAGCAGCTTGTACGCGGGAGGCTCCCACAATGAGCAGTTCTTC. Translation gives CASSLYAGGSHNEQFF.

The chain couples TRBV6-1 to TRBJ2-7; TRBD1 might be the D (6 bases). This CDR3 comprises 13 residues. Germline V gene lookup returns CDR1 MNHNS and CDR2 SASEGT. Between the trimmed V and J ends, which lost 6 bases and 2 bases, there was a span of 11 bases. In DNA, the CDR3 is TGTGCCAGCAGACAGGGTCATCCCTACGAGCAGTACTTC. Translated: CASRQGHPYEQYF.